The 19 T cell receptor beta chains presented below share a single source sample, sequenced in a study of cytomegalovirus exposure and HLA in healthy donors. Primers for the PCR totalled 60 Vbeta and 13 Jbeta. Only in-frame clones appear in the TCRdb table, and some are missing; sequencing was by immunoSEQ multiplex PCR. This table has 100,000 to 150,000 clones, roughly 10% appearing once. Material for sequencing was PBMCs. Every receptor here comes from a young woman in good health and CMV-seropositive.

V usage is TRBV7-3 and J usage is TRBJ2-2; 12 positions agree with TRBD2. There are 16 residues in the CDR3. Unmatched junction bases numbered 2, after V lost 5 bases and J lost 1 base. The germline V gene has CDR1 SGHTA and CDR2 FQGTGA. The DNA of the CDR3 is TGTGCCAGCAGCGCTAGCGGGAGGGAGAACACCGGGGAGCTGTTTTTT. Protein product: CASSASGRENTGELFF.

The chain recombines TRBV29-1 with TRBJ2-7, with 9 bases matching TRBD2. CDR1 SQVTM and CDR2 ANQGSEA come from the germline V gene. Unmatched junction bases numbered 8, after V lost 0 bases and J lost 2 bases. The CDR3 has 16 residues. The CDR3 DNA reads TGCAGCGTTGAAGATATAGGGCTAGCGGGAACCTACGAGCAGTACTTC. Protein product: CSVEDIGLAGTYEQYF.

This chain uses TRBV9 with TRBJ1-4; D possibly corresponds to TRBD1 (6 bases). Germline V gives CDR1 SGDLS, CDR2 YYNGEE. The CDR3 extends over 15 amino acids. V was pared by 0 bases and J by 8 bases, with 14 bases between. The CDR3 DNA reads TGTGCCAGCAGCGTAGGTGGGGGCAATAACGAAAAACTGTTTTTT. Amino acids: CASSVGGGNNEKLFF.

V gene TRBV11-3 combines with J gene TRBJ2-1, with 8 positions matching TRBD1. The CDR3 is 13 amino acids. J was trimmed by 12 bases and V by 5 bases; bases with no gene match: 9. Per germline, CDR1 SGHNT and CDR2 YENEEA. The CDR3 DNA reads as TGTGCCAGCAGCAACCCGACCGGGACAGGGCAGTTCTTC. It encodes CASSNPTGTGQFF.

The CDR3 nucleotides read TGTGCCAGCAGCCCACGGTCGACAGGGGCCACAGATACGCAGTATTTT. This encodes CASSPRSTGATDTQYF. The chain combines TRBV13 with TRBJ2-3; 8 positions agree with TRBD1. This CDR3 has 16 residues. Germline CDR1 and CDR2: PRHDT and FYEKMQ (reference sequence). With V trimmed by 5 bases and J by 2 bases, 9 bases remained unmatched.

The sample holds a few counts of this clone. This chain links TRBV5-1 with TRBJ2-2; D call uncertain. The CDR3 loop spans 17 amino acids. Germline loops: CDR1 SGHRS, CDR2 YFSETQ. The V gene lost 1 base and the J gene lost 2 bases, with 15 bases spanning the gap. This CDR3 reads CASSLNSAADNTGELFF. As DNA, the CDR3 is TGCGCCAGCAGCTTGAATTCTGCGGCAGACAACACCGGGGAGCTGTTTTTT.

This clone was picked up a small number of times. This chain links TRBV5-4 with TRBJ1-1; tentatively, D is TRBD1 (5 bases). Germline V gene lookup returns CDR1 SGHNT and CDR2 YYREEE (reference sequence). Trimming cost V 4 bases and J 7 bases, with 8 bases left between them. The CDR3 contains 11 residues. This CDR3 is CASSRRGEAFF. As DNA, the CDR3 is TGTGCCAGCAGCCGAAGGGGTGAAGCTTTCTTT.

This clone was found a few times. In nucleotides, the CDR3 is TGTGCCAGCTCCAGGGAAAAAGAGACCCAGTACTTC. This gives the protein CASSREKETQYF. This sequence joins TRBV18 and TRBJ2-5, with D tentatively TRBD1 (5 bases). Germline V gene lookup returns CDR1 KGHSH and CDR2 LQKENI. This CDR3 contains 12 residues. Trimming pared 6 bases from V and 3 bases from J, leaving 8 bases between.

The chain is built from TRBV18 and TRBJ2-3, with D maybe TRBD2 (5 bases). This CDR3 is 15 amino acids long. V was clipped by 2 bases and J by 3 bases, with 12 bases between them. The germline V gene encodes CDR1 KGHSH and CDR2 LQKENI. CDR3 protein: CASSPDHSGTDTQYF. CDR3 coding DNA: TGTGCCAGCTCACCAGACCATTCGGGGACAGATACGCAGTATTTT.

This clone has more than one count but fewer than ten. The chain recombines TRBV4-1 with TRBJ2-1; 12 bases align to TRBD2. J was trimmed by 7 bases and V by 0 bases; bases with no gene match: 7. Germline-derived CDR1 and CDR2 are MGHRA and YSYEKL. The CDR3 length is 17 residues. CDR3 DNA sequence: TGCGCCAGCAGCCAAGATTTTCGACTAGCGGGAGTAAATGAGCAGTTCTTC. Translation gives CASSQDFRLAGVNEQFF.

The CDR3 bases are TGTGCCACGAGGACAGGGGACATCTATGGCTACACCTTC. Translation: CATRTGDIYGYTF. This chain connects TRBV19 to TRBJ1-2, with TRBD1 matching 9 bases. This CDR3 contains 13 residues. V dropped 10 bases and J dropped 4; count of bases not matched to a gene: 7. Germline assignment: CDR1 LNHDA and CDR2 SQIVND (reference sequence).

This clone was seen a handful of times. The chain combines TRBV7-9 with TRBJ2-3, with TRBD2 as a possible D gene (6 bases). V was shortened by 0 bases and J by 4 bases, with 14 bases between the two germline ends. Germline V gene lookup returns CDR1 SEHNR and CDR2 FQNEAQ (reference sequence). The CDR3 sequence is 16 residues long. This CDR3 reads CASSLAEGGDPDTQYF. CDR3 nucleotide sequence: TGTGCCAGCAGCTTAGCGGAAGGAGGGGACCCAGATACGCAGTATTTT.

In its sample, this clone was seen a few times. The rearrangement joins TRBV28 to TRBJ2-3, with D perhaps TRBD2 (6 bases). The V gene lost 7 bases and the J gene lost 2 bases, with 13 bases spanning the gap. CDR3 length: 14 residues. Per germline, CDR1 MDHEN and CDR2 SYDVKM. The CDR3 DNA reads TGTGCCAGCACCATCGGGGGACTCACAGATACGCAGTATTTT. It is translated as CASTIGGLTDTQYF.

This clone was picked up a small number of times. The chain couples TRBV28 to TRBJ2-5; TRBD2 agrees at 10 bases. The CDR3 contains 15 residues. CDR1 and CDR2 from the germline V gene are MDHEN and SYDVKM. Germline trimming cut 5 bases from V and 0 bases from J; bases unmatched to any gene: 3. As DNA, the CDR3 is TGTGCCAGCAGTCCAGCGGGAGGGTACCAAGAGACCCAGTACTTC. It is translated as CASSPAGGYQETQYF. Complete variable domain (other parts from reference TRBV28 and TRBJ2-5): DVKVTQSSRYLVKRTGEKVFLECVQDMDHENMFWYRQDPGLGLRLIYFSYDVKMKEKGDIPEGYSVSREKKERFSLILESASTNQTSMYLCASSPAGGYQETQYFGPGTRLLVL.

This clone came up a few times. The chain joins TRBV5-1 to TRBJ1-1; D gene ambiguous. Trimming left V 5 bases short and J 0 bases short, with 14 bases between. This CDR3 contains 15 residues. Germline loops: CDR1 SGHRS, CDR2 YFSETQ. CDR3 DNA sequence: TGCGCCAGCAGAGCCCCCGGGTCGCTGAACACTGAAGCTTTCTTT. Amino acid sequence: CASRAPGSLNTEAFF. Full variable domain (outside the CDR3, taken from reference TRBV5-1 and TRBJ1-1): KAGVTQTPRYLIKTRGQQVTLSCSPISGHRSVSWYQQTPGQGLQFLFEYFSETQRNKGNFPGRFSGRQFSNSRSEMNVSTLELGDSALYLCASRAPGSLNTEAFFGQGTRLTVV.

A few counts support this clone. The chain employs TRBV5-1 and TRBJ2-7; perhaps TRBD1 as D (7 bases). CDR1 is SGHRS and CDR2 is YFSETQ in the germline V gene. The CDR3 runs 14 residues. Trimming took 1 base from V and 4 from J, leaving 12 bases between them. The CDR3 sequence: CASSLTAGGYEQYF. CDR3 nucleotides: TGCGCCAGCAGCTTGACCGCAGGGGGGTACGAGCAGTACTTC. The full variable domain, its missing parts supplied by reference TRBV5-1 and TRBJ2-7, is KAGVTQTPRYLIKTRGQQVTLSCSPISGHRSVSWYQQTPGQGLQFLFEYFSETQRNKGNFPGRFSGRQFSNSRSEMNVSTLELGDSALYLCASSLTAGGYEQYFGPGTRLTVT.

Concerning this clone itself: Within the sample, other DNA sequences also encode this same CDR3. The V gene is TRBV7-2, the J gene TRBJ2-7; possibly TRBD2 for D (6 bases). The germline V gene encodes CDR1 SGHTA and CDR2 FQGNSA. This CDR3 contains 16 residues. V shed 1 base and J shed 0 bases, with 13 bases lying between them. The CDR3 is CASSLGARGSSYEQYF. Here the CDR3 DNA reads TGTGCCAGCAGCTTAGGGGCCCGGGGGAGCTCCTACGAGCAGTACTTC.

The V call is TRBV6-6, the J call TRBJ2-3, with D possibly matching TRBD2 (5 bases). Looked up from germline, CDR1 is MNHNY and CDR2 is SVGAGI (reference sequence). The CDR3 sequence is 12 residues long. Trimming stripped 10 bases from V and 2 bases from J, with 10 bases between. CDR3 protein: CATGSYTDTQYF. CDR3 nucleotide sequence: TGTGCCACTGGGAGCTACACAGATACGCAGTATTTT.

This clone was observed a handful of times. This chain uses TRBV27 with TRBJ2-4; 8 bases agree with TRBD2. Germline V CDR1 and CDR2: MNHEY, SMNVEV (reference sequence). The J segment lost 7 bases and the V segment lost 1 base, leaving 9 bases of the junction unmatched. The CDR3 consists of 16 residues. CDR3 DNA: TGTGCCAGCAGTTTATGGGCGGGGGGAGATCGGAACATTCAGTACTTC. As protein: CASSLWAGGDRNIQYF.